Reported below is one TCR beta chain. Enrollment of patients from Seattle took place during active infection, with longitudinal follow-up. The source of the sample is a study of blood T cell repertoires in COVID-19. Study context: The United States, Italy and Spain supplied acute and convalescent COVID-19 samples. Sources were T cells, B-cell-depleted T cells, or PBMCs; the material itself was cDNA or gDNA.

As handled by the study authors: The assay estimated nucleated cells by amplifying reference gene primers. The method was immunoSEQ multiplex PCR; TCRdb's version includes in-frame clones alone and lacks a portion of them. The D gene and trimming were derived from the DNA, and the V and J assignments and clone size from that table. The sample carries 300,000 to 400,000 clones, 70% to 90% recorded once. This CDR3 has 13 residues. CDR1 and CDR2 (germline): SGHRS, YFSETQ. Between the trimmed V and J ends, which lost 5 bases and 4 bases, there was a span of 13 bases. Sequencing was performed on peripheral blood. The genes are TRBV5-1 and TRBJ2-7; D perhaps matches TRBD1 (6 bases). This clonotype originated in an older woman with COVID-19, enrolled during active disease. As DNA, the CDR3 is TGCGCCAGCAGTCCCGGGGACAAGTACGAGCAGTACTTC. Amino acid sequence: CASSPGDKYEQYF.